The 16 T cell receptor beta chains in this list originate from one sample, sequenced in a study of regulatory T cells in long-lasting Graves disease. Arm-PCR of CDR3 regions and iRepertoire HTBI primers were used to build TCR beta libraries. TCRdb re-called the multiplex PCR reads through MiXCR, storing one row per CDR3 protein. In the table there are under 300,000 distinct CDR3 sequences, under 20% of which are singletons. Time point meaning: newly diagnosed GD, antithyroid drugs for less than 3 months. PBMC-extracted RNA yielded the TCR library. This sample also appeared in a second study, on T cells in Graves' hyperthyroidism and ophthalmopathy.

This sample comprised peripheral blood mononuclear cells (PBMCs), obtained at new diagnosis, from a patient treated with antithyroid drugs. These receptors were collected from a young woman with Graves disease.

The table lists this clonotype with many counts. The V and J genes are TRBV16 and TRBJ1-5; 7 bases line up with TRBD1. The CDR3 is 14 residues long. V shed 3 bases, J shed 7 bases, and the junction held 6 bases outside the gene matches. Germline V CDR1 and CDR2: KGHSY, FQNENV. This chain's CDR3 is CASSHHRGLQPQHF. The CDR3 region has the DNA TGTGCCAGCAGCCACCACAGGGGTCTCCAGCCCCAGCATTTT. The full variable domain, in which reference TRBV16 and TRBJ1-5 provide the parts outside the CDR3, is GEEVAQTPKHLVRGEGQKAKLYCAPIKGHSYVFWYQQVLKNEFKFLISFQNENVFDETGMPKERFSAKCLPNSPCSLEIQATKLEDSAVYFCASSHHRGLQPQHFGDGTRLSIL.

About this clonotype itself: A single base separates this from a much larger clone, so it may be a read error. V usage is TRBV27 and J usage is TRBJ2-7; TRBD1 is a possible D gene (6 bases). Germline V gives CDR1 MNHEY, CDR2 SMNVEV (reference sequence). The CDR3 consists of 14 residues. CDR3 residues: CTSSPQGITYEQYF. CDR3 nucleotides: TGTACCAGCAGCCCACAGGGAATCACCTACGAGCAGTACTTC.

This clonotype has ten or more counts. The chain is built from TRBV28 and TRBJ1-5; D unclear. The ends were cut back, 3 bases at V and 4 bases at J, with 7 bases in the middle. CDR1 and CDR2 from the germline V gene are MDHEN and SYDVKM. The CDR3 is made up of 13 amino acids. In nucleotides, the CDR3 is TGTGCCAGCAGTTTCGGACGGAATCAGCCCCAGCATTTT. This sequence encodes CASSFGRNQPQHF.

This clonotype came up many times. The chain couples TRBV6-5 to TRBJ1-2; D uncertain. The CDR3 runs to 14 residues. V was trimmed by 2 bases and J by 6 bases, leaving 13 bases between them. CDR1 is MNHEY, CDR2 SVGAGI, per germline. The CDR3 protein is CASSYEGSLDGYTF. CDR3 nucleotide sequence: TGTGCCAGCAGTTACGAGGGTTCATTGGATGGCTACACCTTC.

This clonotype occurred many times. The chain combines TRBV18 with TRBJ1-5, with D unclear. From germline, CDR1 is KGHSH and CDR2 LQKENI. CDR3 length: 13 amino acids. Trimming removed 3 bases at V and 9 bases at J, with 12 bases between. CDR3 region: CASSPRGAGPQHF. As DNA, the CDR3 is TGTGCCAGCTCACCGCGAGGTGCGGGGCCCCAGCATTTT.

This clonotype was seen at least ten times. The chain links TRBV9 to TRBJ2-3, with a weak D call TRBD2 (6 bases). CDR1 SGDLS and CDR2 YYNGEE come from the germline V gene. V was trimmed by 4 bases and J by 5 bases, leaving 14 bases between them. This CDR3 contains 14 residues. CDR3 sequence (DNA): TGTGCCAGCAGCCCGGGACTCCTAAAAGATACGCAGTATTTT. Translating it yields CASSPGLLKDTQYF.

Ten or more counts support this clonotype. The chain links TRBV9 to TRBJ1-2, with a tentative D call TRBD1 (5 bases). Germline assignment: CDR1 SGDLS and CDR2 YYNGEE. Trimming left V 0 bases short and J 4 bases short, with 10 bases between. The CDR3 runs 14 residues. The CDR3 bases are TGTGCCAGCAGCGTAGACGGCAGGGTCTATGGCTACACCTTC. The encoded protein is CASSVDGRVYGYTF.

The table lists this clonotype with a few counts. Just one base apart from a much larger clone, this may be a read error. The V call is TRBV20-1, the J call TRBJ2-3, with TRBD1 identical over 9 bases. Germline V CDR1 and CDR2: DFQATT, SNEGSKA (reference sequence). CDR3 size: 14 residues. This CDR3 reads CGASRDRATDTQYF. For the CDR3, the DNA is TGCGGTGCTAGTCGGGACAGGGCTACAGATACGCAGTATTTT.

This clonotype was detected many times. The chain carries TRBV7-6 and TRBJ2-1, with D possibly being TRBD1 or TRBD2 (5 bases each). The CDR3 length is 16 residues. V was cut by 1 base and J by 3 bases, with 13 bases left in between. Looked up from germline, CDR1 is SGHVS and CDR2 is FNYEAQ. The CDR3 DNA reads TGTGCCAGCAGCTTAGAGGGTACAGGACTCTACAATGAGCAGTTCTTC. Its translation is CASSLEGTGLYNEQFF.

This clonotype appeared a few times. The chain combines TRBV7-2 with TRBJ2-7; 7 nucleotides align to TRBD2. This CDR3 region has 15 residues. After removal of 6 bases from V and 0 bases from J, the junction contained 8 bases not matched to a gene. In germline, CDR1 is SGHTA, CDR2 FQGNSA. CDR3 region: CASSSYGGSSYEQYF. The CDR3 DNA reads as TGTGCCAGCAGTTCTTACGGGGGGAGCTCCTACGAGCAGTACTTC.

At least ten counts were recorded for this clonotype. The rearrangement uses TRBV12-3 or TRBV12-4 and TRBJ2-7, with D maybe TRBD1 (5 bases). V lost 1 base, J lost 5 bases, and 12 bases lay in between. The CDR3 spans 14 residues. The CDR3 here is CASSLGQGNDEQYF. CDR3 nucleotide sequence: TGTGCCAGCAGTTTAGGGCAGGGTAACGACGAGCAGTACTTC.

This clonotype was recorded at least ten times. The rearrangement uses TRBV6-1 and TRBJ1-5, with TRBD1 as a possible D gene (5 bases). The CDR3 totals 14 residues. Trimming stripped 6 bases from V and 0 bases from J, with 9 bases between. The germline V gene encodes CDR1 MNHNS and CDR2 SASEGT. The CDR3 sequence is CASRTDRSNQPQHF. Here the CDR3 DNA reads TGTGCCAGCAGGACAGACCGTAGCAATCAGCCCCAGCATTTT.

This clonotype came up many times. This chain joins TRBV12-3 or TRBV12-4 and TRBJ2-1; D might be TRBD2 (7 bases). Trimming took 7 bases from V and 6 from J, leaving 16 bases between them. This CDR3 comprises 14 residues. The CDR3 loop reads CASKVGGPSNEQFF. CDR3 sequence (DNA): TGTGCCAGCAAGGTGGGGGGGCCCAGCAATGAGCAGTTCTTC.

The CDR3 DNA sequence: TGTGCCATCAGCTCACAGGGAAATACGCAGTATTTT. It yields the protein CAISSQGNTQYF. V is TRBV10-3 and J is TRBJ2-3, with a tentative D call TRBD1 (6 bases). The CDR3 extends over 12 amino acids. V was shortened by 6 bases and J by 7 bases, with 11 bases between the two germline ends. The germline V gene has CDR1 ENHRY and CDR2 SYGVKD.

The table lists this clonotype with many counts. The chain couples TRBV3-1 to TRBJ1-2, with D possibly TRBD1 on 6 matching bases. Germline V gene lookup returns CDR1 LGHDT and CDR2 YNNKEL (reference sequence). Deletions cut 0 bases from V and 5 bases from J, with 7 bases between. The CDR3 consists of 13 residues. CDR3 nucleotide sequence: TGTGCCAGCAGCCAAGAGGGGGCGTATGGCTACACCTTC. Amino acids: CASSQEGAYGYTF.

The sample holds many counts of this clonotype. The rearrangement links TRBV7-2 to TRBJ1-2; D call uncertain. V was shortened by 6 bases and J by 8 bases, with 19 bases between the two germline ends. There are 14 residues in the CDR3. CDR1 SGHTA and CDR2 FQGNSA come from the germline V gene. CDR3 loop: CASSGQRGDGGYTF. CDR3 bases: TGTGCCAGCAGTGGTCAACGAGGCGACGGGGGCTACACCTTC.